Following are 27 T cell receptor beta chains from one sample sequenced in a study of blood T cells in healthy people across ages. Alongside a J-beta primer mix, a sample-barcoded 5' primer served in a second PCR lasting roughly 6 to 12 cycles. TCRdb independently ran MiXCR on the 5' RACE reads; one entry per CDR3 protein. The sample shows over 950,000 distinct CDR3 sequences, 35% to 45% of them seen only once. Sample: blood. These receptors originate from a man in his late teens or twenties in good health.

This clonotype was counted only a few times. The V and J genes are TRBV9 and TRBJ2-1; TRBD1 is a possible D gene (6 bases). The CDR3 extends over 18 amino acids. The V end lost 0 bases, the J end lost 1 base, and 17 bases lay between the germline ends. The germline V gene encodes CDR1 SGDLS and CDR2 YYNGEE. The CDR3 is CASSVVPSRGGSYNEQFF. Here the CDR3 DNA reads TGTGCCAGCAGCGTAGTGCCGAGCAGGGGCGGTTCCTACAATGAGCAGTTCTTC.

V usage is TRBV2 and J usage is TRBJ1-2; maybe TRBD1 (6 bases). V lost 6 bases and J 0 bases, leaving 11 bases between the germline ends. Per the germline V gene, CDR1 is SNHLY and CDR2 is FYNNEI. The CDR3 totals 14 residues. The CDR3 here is CASSQGKANYGYTF. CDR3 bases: TGTGCCAGCAGCCAGGGGAAGGCTAACTATGGCTACACCTTC. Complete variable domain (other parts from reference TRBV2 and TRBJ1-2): EPEVTQTPSHQVTQMGQEVILRCVPISNHLYFYWYRQILGQKVEFLVSFYNNEISEKSEIFDDQFSVERPDGSNFTLKIRSTKLEDSAMYFCASSQGKANYGYTFGSGTRLTVV.

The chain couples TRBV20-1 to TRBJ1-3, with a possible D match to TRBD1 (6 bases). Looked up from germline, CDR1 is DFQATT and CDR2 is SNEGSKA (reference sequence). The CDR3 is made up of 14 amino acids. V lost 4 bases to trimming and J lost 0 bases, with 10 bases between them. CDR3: CSATDRHSGNTIYF. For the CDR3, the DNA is TGCAGTGCTACGGACAGACACTCTGGAAACACCATATATTTT.

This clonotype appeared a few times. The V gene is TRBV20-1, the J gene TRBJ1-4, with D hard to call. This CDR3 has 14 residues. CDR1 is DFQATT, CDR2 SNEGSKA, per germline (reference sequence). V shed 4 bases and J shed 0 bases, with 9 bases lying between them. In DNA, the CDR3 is TGCAGTGCTATCGAGGGTGCAACTAATGAAAAACTGTTTTTT. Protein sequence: CSAIEGATNEKLFF.

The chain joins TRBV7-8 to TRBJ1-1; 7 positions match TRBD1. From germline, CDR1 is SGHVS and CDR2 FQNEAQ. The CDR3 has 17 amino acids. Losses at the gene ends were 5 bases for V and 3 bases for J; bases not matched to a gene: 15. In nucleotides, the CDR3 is TGTGCCAGCAGCGAGGAGACAGGGTCTGAGTGGTACACTGAAGCTTTCTTT. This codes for CASSEETGSEWYTEAFF. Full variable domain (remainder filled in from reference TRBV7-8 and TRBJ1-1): GAGVSQSPRYKVAKRGQDVALRCDPISGHVSLFWYQQALGQGPEFLTYFQNEAQLDKSGLPSDRFFAERPEGSVSTLKIQRTQQEDSAVYLCASSEETGSEWYTEAFFGQGTRLTVV.

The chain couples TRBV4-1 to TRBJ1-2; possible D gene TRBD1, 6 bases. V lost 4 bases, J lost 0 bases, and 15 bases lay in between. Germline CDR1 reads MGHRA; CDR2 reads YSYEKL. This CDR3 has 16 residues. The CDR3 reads CASSRVSGGPNYGYTF. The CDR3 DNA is TGCGCCAGCAGCCGCGTTTCGGGGGGGCCTAACTATGGCTACACCTTC.

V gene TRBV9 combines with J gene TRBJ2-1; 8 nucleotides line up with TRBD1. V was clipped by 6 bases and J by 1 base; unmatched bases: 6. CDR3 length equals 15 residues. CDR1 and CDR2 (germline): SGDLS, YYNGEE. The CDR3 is CASNPGQGSYNEQFF. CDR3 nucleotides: TGTGCCAGCAACCCTGGACAGGGTTCCTACAATGAGCAGTTCTTC.

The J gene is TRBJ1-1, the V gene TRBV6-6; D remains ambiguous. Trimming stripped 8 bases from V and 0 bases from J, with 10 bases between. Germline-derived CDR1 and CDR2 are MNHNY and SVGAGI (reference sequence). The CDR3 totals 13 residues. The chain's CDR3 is CASGMTMNTEAFF. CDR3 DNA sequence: TGTGCCAGCGGGATGACCATGAACACTGAAGCTTTCTTT.

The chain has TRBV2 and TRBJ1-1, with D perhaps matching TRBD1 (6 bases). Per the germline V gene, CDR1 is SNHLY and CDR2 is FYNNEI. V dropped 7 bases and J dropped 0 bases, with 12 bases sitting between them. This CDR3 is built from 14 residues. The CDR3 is CASIPDRLNTEAFF. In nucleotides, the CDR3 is TGTGCCAGCATACCGGACAGATTGAACACTGAAGCTTTCTTT.

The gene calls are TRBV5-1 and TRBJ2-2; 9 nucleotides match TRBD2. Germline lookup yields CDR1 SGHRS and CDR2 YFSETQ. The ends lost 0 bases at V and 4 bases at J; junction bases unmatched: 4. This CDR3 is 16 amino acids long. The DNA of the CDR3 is TGCGCCAGCAGCTTGGAGCTAGCGGGGTTCACCGGGGAGCTGTTTTTT. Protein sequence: CASSLELAGFTGELFF.

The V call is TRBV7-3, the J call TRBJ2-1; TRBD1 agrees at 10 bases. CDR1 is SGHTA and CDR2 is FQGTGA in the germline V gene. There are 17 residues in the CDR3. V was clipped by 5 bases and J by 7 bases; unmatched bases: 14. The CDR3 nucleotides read TGTGCCAGCAGCCAAAAGGCGTCGGGACAGGGGAGGAATGAGCAGTTCTTC. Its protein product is CASSQKASGQGRNEQFF.

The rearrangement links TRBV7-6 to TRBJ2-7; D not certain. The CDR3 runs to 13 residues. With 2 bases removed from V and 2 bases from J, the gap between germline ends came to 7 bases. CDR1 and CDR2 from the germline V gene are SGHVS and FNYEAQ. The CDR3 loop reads CASSLSETYEQYF. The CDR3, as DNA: TGTGCCAGCAGCTTATCGGAAACCTACGAGCAGTACTTC.

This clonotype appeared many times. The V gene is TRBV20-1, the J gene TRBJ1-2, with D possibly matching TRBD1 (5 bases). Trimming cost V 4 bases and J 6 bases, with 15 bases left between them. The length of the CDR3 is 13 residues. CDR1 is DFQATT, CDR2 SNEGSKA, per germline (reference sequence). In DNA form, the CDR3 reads TGCAGTGCTACCCCGGGGCCGATTGATGGCTACACCTTC. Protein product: CSATPGPIDGYTF.

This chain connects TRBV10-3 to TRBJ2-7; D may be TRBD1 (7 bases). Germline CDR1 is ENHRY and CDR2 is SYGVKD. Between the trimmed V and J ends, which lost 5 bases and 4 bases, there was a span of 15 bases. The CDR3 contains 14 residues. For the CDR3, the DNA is TGTGCCATCAGTACCAGGGGGGAGGTGTACGAGCAGTACTTC. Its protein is CAISTRGEVYEQYF.

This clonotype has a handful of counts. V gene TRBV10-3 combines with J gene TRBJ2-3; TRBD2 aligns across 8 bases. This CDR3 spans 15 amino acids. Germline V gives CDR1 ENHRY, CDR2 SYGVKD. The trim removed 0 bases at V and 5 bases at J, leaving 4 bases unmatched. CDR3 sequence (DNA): TGTGCCATCAGTGAGTCGGCGGGGGGCAGAGATACGCAGTATTTT. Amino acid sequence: CAISESAGGRDTQYF.

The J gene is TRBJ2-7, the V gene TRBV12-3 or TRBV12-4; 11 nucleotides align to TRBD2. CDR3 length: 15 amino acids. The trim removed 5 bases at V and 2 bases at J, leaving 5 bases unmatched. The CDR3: CASSPGTSGTYEQYF. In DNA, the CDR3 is TGTGCCAGCAGTCCTGGGACTAGCGGAACCTACGAGCAGTACTTC.

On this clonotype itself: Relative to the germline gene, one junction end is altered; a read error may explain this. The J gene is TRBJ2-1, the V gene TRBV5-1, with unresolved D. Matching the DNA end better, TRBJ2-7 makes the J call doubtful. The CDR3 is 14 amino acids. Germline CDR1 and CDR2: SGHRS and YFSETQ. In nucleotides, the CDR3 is TGCACCAGCAGCTTATTTATCGGCGACAATGAGCAGTACTTC. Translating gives CTSSLFIGDNEQYF.

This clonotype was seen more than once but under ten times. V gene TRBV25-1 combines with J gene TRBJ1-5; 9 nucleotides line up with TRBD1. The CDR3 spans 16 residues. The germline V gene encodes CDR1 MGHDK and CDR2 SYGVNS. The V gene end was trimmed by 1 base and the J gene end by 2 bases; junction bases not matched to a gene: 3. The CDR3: CASSEWGQGCNQPQHF. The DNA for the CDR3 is TGTGCCAGCAGTGAATGGGGACAGGGATGCAATCAGCCCCAGCATTTT.

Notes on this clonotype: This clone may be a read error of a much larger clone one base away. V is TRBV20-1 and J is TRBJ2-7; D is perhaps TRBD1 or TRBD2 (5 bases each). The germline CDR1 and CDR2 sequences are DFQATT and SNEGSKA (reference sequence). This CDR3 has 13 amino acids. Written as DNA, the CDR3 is TGTAGTGCTGGGGCCTCTCGGGGCTACGAGCAGTACTTC. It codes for CSAGASRGYEQYF.

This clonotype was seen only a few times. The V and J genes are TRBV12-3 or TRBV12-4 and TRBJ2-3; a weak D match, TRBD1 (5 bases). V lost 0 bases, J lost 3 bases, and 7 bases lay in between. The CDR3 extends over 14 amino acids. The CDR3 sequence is CASSLARTTDTQYF. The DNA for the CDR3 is TGTGCCAGCAGTTTAGCTCGGACAACAGATACGCAGTATTTT.

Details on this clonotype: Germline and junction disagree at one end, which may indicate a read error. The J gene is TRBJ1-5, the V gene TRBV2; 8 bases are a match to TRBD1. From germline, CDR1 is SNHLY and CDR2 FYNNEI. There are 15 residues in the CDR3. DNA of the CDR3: TGTGCCAGCAGTCGGACAGGGCCTAGCAATCAGCCCCGGCATTTT. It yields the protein CASSRTGPSNQPRHF.

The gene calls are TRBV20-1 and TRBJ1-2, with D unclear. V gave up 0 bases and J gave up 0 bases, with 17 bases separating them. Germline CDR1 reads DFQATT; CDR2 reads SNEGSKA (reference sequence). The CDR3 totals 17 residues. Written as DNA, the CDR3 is TGCAGTGCTAGAGATAGGTACGGAGCCCCAGCTAACTATGGCTACACCTTC. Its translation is CSARDRYGAPANYGYTF.

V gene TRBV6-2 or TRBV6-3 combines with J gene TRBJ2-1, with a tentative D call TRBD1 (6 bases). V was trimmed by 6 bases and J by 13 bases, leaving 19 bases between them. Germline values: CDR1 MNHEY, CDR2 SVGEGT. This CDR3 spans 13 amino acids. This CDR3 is CASRQGGGETQFF. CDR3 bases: TGTGCCAGCAGACAGGGTGGAGGAGAGACCCAGTTCTTC.

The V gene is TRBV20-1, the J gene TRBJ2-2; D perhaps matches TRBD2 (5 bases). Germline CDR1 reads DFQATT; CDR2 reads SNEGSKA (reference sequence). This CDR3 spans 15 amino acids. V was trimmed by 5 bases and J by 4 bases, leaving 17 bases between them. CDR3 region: CSAPLVTPATGELFF. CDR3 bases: TGCAGTGCTCCACTAGTGACCCCCGCCACCGGGGAGCTGTTTTTT.

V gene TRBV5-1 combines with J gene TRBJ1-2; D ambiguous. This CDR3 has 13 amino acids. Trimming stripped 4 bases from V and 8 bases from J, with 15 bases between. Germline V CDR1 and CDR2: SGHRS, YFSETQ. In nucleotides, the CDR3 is TGCGCCAGCAGCCCGGGGATTTCGGAGGGCTACACCTTC. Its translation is CASSPGISEGYTF.

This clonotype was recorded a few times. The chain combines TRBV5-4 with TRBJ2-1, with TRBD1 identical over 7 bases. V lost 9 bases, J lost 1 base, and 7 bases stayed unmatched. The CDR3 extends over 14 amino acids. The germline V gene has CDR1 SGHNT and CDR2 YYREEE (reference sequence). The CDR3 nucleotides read TGTGCCAACGGAGACAGGGAATCCTACAATGAGCAGTTCTTC. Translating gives CANGDRESYNEQFF.

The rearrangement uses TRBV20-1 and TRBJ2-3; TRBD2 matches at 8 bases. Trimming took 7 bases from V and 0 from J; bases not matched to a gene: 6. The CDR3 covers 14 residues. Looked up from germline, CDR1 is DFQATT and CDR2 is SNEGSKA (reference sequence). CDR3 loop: CSVERGSSTDTQYF. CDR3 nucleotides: TGCAGTGTTGAGCGGGGGAGTAGCACAGATACGCAGTATTTT.